This T cell receptor (beta chain) was sequenced for a study of blood T cell repertoires in COVID-19. The overall study: In each case, the material was cDNA or gDNA derived from T cells, B-cell-depleted T cells, or PBMCs.

Per the study methods: Quantification of nucleated cells was approximated via reference gene primer amplification. Assay: immunoSEQ multiplex PCR; the TCRdb copy retains only in-frame clones and omits some. The V and J calls and clone size are taken from that table; D and trimming were inferred from the DNA. Of around 390,000 clones in the sample, around nine tenths were seen once. Germline CDR1 SGHDT, CDR2 YYEEEE. The CDR3 covers 14 residues. Trimming took off 7 bases at V and 4 bases at J, with 14 bases between the two ends. The chain uses TRBV5-6 and TRBJ2-2; D is possibly TRBD2 (6 bases). The clonotype was recovered from a woman between 50 and 59 years old who had recovered from COVID-19. Material for sequencing was PBMCs or T cells enriched from blood (not recorded which). This CDR3 is CASSPEGLTGELFF. CDR3 coding DNA: TGTGCCAGCTCCCCTGAGGGACTCACCGGGGAGCTGTTTTTT.